This T cell receptor (beta chain) was obtained from a study of T cell responses to AZD1222 COVID-19 vaccine. Study details: Second-dose intervals of approximately 4 or approximately 12 weeks were pooled.

Broader study findings: Most donors were white British and more were female, and clonal diversity was possibly underestimated. There were vaccine-associated CD4 TCRs across spike, dominant at 160-218 and 743-854. Targets within unmutated variant regions were reportedly found for nearly half of spike-specific TCRs.

In the case of this clone: Its specificity is not known.

Only in-frame clones appear in the TCRdb table, and some are missing; sequencing was by immunoSEQ multiplex PCR. The profile shows some 140,000 clones, roughly 89% of them singletons. The receptor's source is an adult in good health. The starting material was peripheral blood, obtained on day 0 of AZD1222 vaccination.

The CDR3, as DNA: TGTGCCAGCAGCTTAGGACGCGGGAGCTCCTACGAGCAGTACTTC. Translating it yields CASSLGRGSSYEQYF. The rearrangement links TRBV7-2 to TRBJ2-7, with 7 bases identical to TRBD2. The CDR3 consists of 15 residues. With V trimmed by 1 base and J by 0 bases, 3 bases remained unmatched. Germline V gives CDR1 SGHTA, CDR2 FQGNSA. Using reference TRBV7-2 and TRBJ2-7 for the parts outside the CDR3, the full variable domain is GAGVSQSPSNKVTEKGKDVELRCDPISGHTALYWYRQSLGQGLEFLIYFQGNSAPDKSGLPSDRFSAERTGGSVSTLTIQRTQQEDSAVYLCASSLGRGSSYEQYFGPGTRLTVT.